This T cell receptor (beta chain) derives from a study of blood T cell repertoires in COVID-19. At the level of the study: Collection of acute and convalescent COVID-19 samples took place in the United States, Italy and Spain. The cDNA or gDNA used as material had been derived from T cells, B-cell-depleted T cells, or PBMCs.

In the authors' workflow: Amplified reference gene primers provided the basis for estimating nucleated cell counts. Repertoires were generated with immunoSEQ multiplex PCR, while TCRdb's copy carries only in-frame clones and drops some. V, J and clone size are taken as reported in that table, and D and trimming were inferred from the DNA itself. The sample shows around 250,000 clones, roughly 85% of them seen only once. This sequence was found in a man over 45 with active or convalescent COVID-19. The specimen was peripheral blood.

The CDR3 bases are TGTGCCAGCAGCCAAGAGGCGGGGGCTAGGGACAATGAGCAGTTCTTC. Its translation is CASSQEAGARDNEQFF. The chain employs TRBV3-1 (or the pseudogene TRBV3-2) and TRBJ2-1; D possibly corresponds to TRBD2 (7 bases). With 0 bases removed from V and 5 bases from J, the gap between germline ends came to 14 bases. The CDR3 is 16 amino acids. In germline, CDR1 is LGHDT, CDR2 YNNKEL (reference sequence).